A selection of T cell receptor beta chains follows, all from one sample in a study of blood T cell repertoires in COVID-19. Only in-frame clones appear in the TCRdb table, and some are missing; sequencing was by immunoSEQ multiplex PCR. The sample holds 100,000 to 150,000 clones, roughly 86% seen once. The source material was peripheral blood. The receptor set was obtained from a woman between 70 and 85 years old with COVID-19, enrolled during active disease. The CDR3 runs from the conserved cysteine through the conserved F or W. Fields, in order: D gene, CDR3 length, V gene, clone size, J gene, CDR3 DNA, CDR3 protein. A D gene is named only where the DNA matches it firmly. Clone size is stated in some rows and not others, as once, few, many or a class when expanded.

D gene: TRBD1
CDR3 length: 13
V gene: TRBV29-1
clone size: NA
J gene: TRBJ1-2
CDR3 DNA: TGCAGCGTTGATAGACAGGGGGGCTATGGCTACACCTTC
CDR3 protein: CSVDRQGGYGYTF

D gene: TRBD1
CDR3 length: 13
V gene: TRBV3-1/TRBV3-2
clone size: NA
J gene: TRBJ1-2
CDR3 DNA: TGTGCCAGCAGCCCGGGGACAGCCTATGGCTACACCTTC
CDR3 protein: CASSPGTAYGYTF

D gene: TRBD2
CDR3 length: 17
V gene: TRBV3-1/TRBV3-2
clone size: NA
J gene: TRBJ2-3
CDR3 DNA: TGTGCCAGCAGCCCCCGGCAACTAGCGGGGGGCACAGATACGCAGTATTTT
CDR3 protein: CASSPRQLAGGTDTQYF

D gene: TRBD1
CDR3 length: 14
V gene: TRBV11-2
clone size: NA
J gene: TRBJ1-4
CDR3 DNA: TGTGCCAGCAGCTTAGTGACAGGGAATGAAAAACTGTTTTTT
CDR3 protein: CASSLVTGNEKLFF

D gene: TRBD1
CDR3 length: 15
V gene: TRBV28
clone size: NA
J gene: TRBJ2-7
CDR3 DNA: TGTGCCAGCAGTTCATGGACAGGGGGCGGGTACGAGCAGTACTTC
CDR3 protein: CASSSWTGGGYEQYF

D gene: NA
CDR3 length: 15
V gene: TRBV5-6
clone size: NA
J gene: TRBJ2-3
CDR3 DNA: TGTGCCAGCCTCCCGGTAGGGGCTGCCACAGATACGCAGTATTTT
CDR3 protein: CASLPVGAATDTQYF

D gene: NA
CDR3 length: 16
V gene: TRBV6-5
clone size: NA
J gene: TRBJ2-7
CDR3 DNA: TGTGCCAGCAGTTACTCAACAGGCCCCAAAATCTACGAGCAGTACTTC
CDR3 protein: CASSYSTGPKIYEQYF

D gene: NA
CDR3 length: 14
V gene: TRBV19
clone size: NA
J gene: TRBJ1-2
CDR3 DNA: TGTGCCAGTACCGTCGGGACATCTAACTATGGCTACACCTTC
CDR3 protein: CASTVGTSNYGYTF

D gene: NA
CDR3 length: 11
V gene: TRBV20-1
clone size: NA
J gene: TRBJ2-3
CDR3 DNA: TGCAGTGCAGCAGGGCTGAATACGCAGTATTTT
CDR3 protein: CSAAGLNTQYF

D gene: NA
CDR3 length: 13
V gene: TRBV6-1
clone size: NA
J gene: TRBJ1-2
CDR3 DNA: TGTGCCAGCAGTGAAAACAGGGTCCACGGCTACACCTTC
CDR3 protein: CASSENRVHGYTF

D gene: TRBD2
CDR3 length: 16
V gene: TRBV5-1
clone size: NA
J gene: TRBJ2-3
CDR3 DNA: TGCGCCAGCAGCTTGTACGGGACTAGCAACCCAGATACGCAGTATTTT
CDR3 protein: CASSLYGTSNPDTQYF

D gene: TRBD2
CDR3 length: 15
V gene: TRBV27
clone size: NA
J gene: TRBJ2-5
CDR3 DNA: TGTGCCAGCAGCAGACTAGCGGGGGGGAAAGAGACCCAGTACTTC
CDR3 protein: CASSRLAGGKETQYF

D gene: TRBD1
CDR3 length: 12
V gene: TRBV24-1
clone size: few
J gene: TRBJ1-1
CDR3 DNA: TGTGCCACCAGCGGAACAGGGGCTGAAGCTTTCTTT
CDR3 protein: CATSGTGAEAFF

D gene: NA
CDR3 length: 12
V gene: TRBV12-2
clone size: NA
J gene: TRBJ1-5
CDR3 DNA: TGTGCAAGTCGCTCCGTAAATCAGCCCCAGCATTTT
CDR3 protein: CASRSVNQPQHF

D gene: NA
CDR3 length: 15
V gene: TRBV18
clone size: NA
J gene: TRBJ1-4
CDR3 DNA: TGTGCCAGCTCACCATTGACCCCGGGGAACGAAAAACTGTTTTTT
CDR3 protein: CASSPLTPGNEKLFF

D gene: NA
CDR3 length: 17
V gene: TRBV4-1
clone size: NA
J gene: TRBJ1-4
CDR3 DNA: TGCGCCAGCAGCCATGTGACAGCAATAGAACGCGGCGGAAAACTGTTTTTT
CDR3 protein: CASSHVTAIERGGKLFF

D gene: NA
CDR3 length: 16
V gene: TRBV7-6
clone size: NA
J gene: TRBJ2-3
CDR3 DNA: TGTGCCAGCAGTCTCCCCGGTAGCGGACCCGCAGATACGCAGTATTTT
CDR3 protein: CASSLPGSGPADTQYF

D gene: NA
CDR3 length: 15
V gene: TRBV21-1
clone size: NA
J gene: TRBJ2-2
CDR3 DNA: TGTGCCAGCAGCTCGCGACAGGGGGCAACCGGGGAGCTGTTTTTT
CDR3 protein: CASSSRQGATGELFF

D gene: TRBD2
CDR3 length: 14
V gene: TRBV2
clone size: NA
J gene: TRBJ2-1
CDR3 DNA: TGTGCCAGCAGCCTTGGGACTAGCGGGGGTAAGCAGTTCTTC
CDR3 protein: CASSLGTSGGKQFF

D gene: TRBD2
CDR3 length: 13
V gene: TRBV5-1
clone size: NA
J gene: TRBJ2-3
CDR3 DNA: TGCGCCAGCAGCCCCGGACTAGTGGGTACGCAGTATTTT
CDR3 protein: CASSPGLVGTQYF

D gene: TRBD1
CDR3 length: 18
V gene: TRBV20-1
clone size: NA
J gene: TRBJ1-5
CDR3 DNA: TGCAGTGCTAGTCCCGAGGGTACAGGGGGTTTGGGCAATCAGCCCCAGCATTTT
CDR3 protein: CSASPEGTGGLGNQPQHF

D gene: TRBD1
CDR3 length: 15
V gene: TRBV19
clone size: NA
J gene: TRBJ2-7
CDR3 DNA: TGTGCCAGTAGTAGCACAGGGGGTAGCCCCTACGAGCAGTACTTC
CDR3 protein: CASSSTGGSPYEQYF

D gene: NA
CDR3 length: 11
V gene: TRBV19
clone size: NA
J gene: TRBJ2-2
CDR3 DNA: TGTGCCAGTAGCCAGACCGGGGAGCTGTTTTTT
CDR3 protein: CASSQTGELFF

D gene: TRBD1
CDR3 length: 15
V gene: TRBV15
clone size: NA
J gene: TRBJ1-3
CDR3 DNA: TGTGCCACCAGCAGAGCGACAGGGAATGGAAACACCATATATTTT
CDR3 protein: CATSRATGNGNTIYF

D gene: NA
CDR3 length: 14
V gene: TRBV28
clone size: NA
J gene: TRBJ2-2
CDR3 DNA: TGTGCCAGCAACTTGGGGCAAAACACCGGGGAGCTGTTTTTT
CDR3 protein: CASNLGQNTGELFF